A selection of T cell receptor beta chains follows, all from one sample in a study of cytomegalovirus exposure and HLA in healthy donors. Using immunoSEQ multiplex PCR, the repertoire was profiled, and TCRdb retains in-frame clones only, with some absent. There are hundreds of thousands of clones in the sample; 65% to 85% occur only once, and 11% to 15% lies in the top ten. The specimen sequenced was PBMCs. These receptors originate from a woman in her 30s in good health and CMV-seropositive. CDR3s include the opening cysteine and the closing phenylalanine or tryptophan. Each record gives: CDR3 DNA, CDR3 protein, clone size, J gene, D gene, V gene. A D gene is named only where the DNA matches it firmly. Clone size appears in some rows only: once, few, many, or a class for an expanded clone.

TGCGCCAGCACCCCGTTGGTGTCAGGGACTAGGAACACTGAAGCTTTCTTT | CASTPLVSGTRNTEAFF | - | TRBJ1-1 | - | TRBV4-1
TGTGCCAGCAGGTATACGGGCTATGGCTACACCTTC | CASRYTGYGYTF | - | TRBJ1-2 | - | TRBV7-2
TGTGCCAGCAGCCCAGGACAGGGGGGGAACACTGAAGCTTTCTTT | CASSPGQGGNTEAFF | - | TRBJ1-1 | TRBD1 | TRBV6-1
TGTGCCAGTAGTATAAGCGGGAGGGCCCCAGATACGCAGTATTTT | CASSISGRAPDTQYF | once | TRBJ2-3 | TRBD2 | TRBV19
TGTGCCTGGGGGACTGAGCCCTCATTGGGGCAGTACTTC | CAWGTEPSLGQYF | - | TRBJ2-7 | - | TRBV30
TGTGCCAGCAGGGATGGACAGGGGCCGACCTACGAGCAGTACTTC | CASRDGQGPTYEQYF | once | TRBJ2-7 | TRBD1 | TRBV6-1
TGTGCCAGCAGTTGGGGAGGGGGGGAAGCTTTCTTT | CASSWGGGEAFF | - | TRBJ1-1 | - | TRBV27
TGTGCCAGCAGCCCACGGGGGCAGCCAAATAACTATGGCTACACCTTC | CASSPRGQPNNYGYTF | - | TRBJ1-2 | - | TRBV7-3
TGTGCCAGCCAGTTTCAGGGGATCTATGGCTACACCTTC | CASQFQGIYGYTF | - | TRBJ1-2 | - | TRBV5-4
TGTGCCAGCGGGGGGAGTGAGCAGTTCTTC | CASGGSEQFF | - | TRBJ2-1 | - | TRBV2
TGTGCCAGTAGCTCCCCTAGCGGGGGCCCGGGGAGTTCCTACAATGAGCAGTTCTTC | CASSSPSGGPGSSYNEQFF | - | TRBJ2-1 | TRBD2 | TRBV19
TGCGCCAGCAGCTTGGAAGCGAAGGGAACTGGAAACACCATATATTTT | CASSLEAKGTGNTIYF | - | TRBJ1-3 | - | TRBV5-1
TGCAGCGTCCCAGCAGATACGCAGTATTTT | CSVPADTQYF | - | TRBJ2-3 | - | TRBV29-1
TGTGCCAGCAGCGTAGCTTCCTTCGGGGAGCTGTTTTTT | CASSVASFGELFF | - | TRBJ2-2 | - | TRBV9
TGTGCCACCAGCAGAGATCGTCCGGGAGGGCCGGAAGAGCAGTTCTTC | CATSRDRPGGPEEQFF | - | TRBJ2-1 | TRBD2 | TRBV15
TGTGCCAGCAGGCAAGTCTTGCATGAGCAGTTCTTC | CASRQVLHEQFF | - | TRBJ2-1 | - | TRBV27
TGCGCCAGCAGCTTGGATTTGGGGACAGGGGGAAAAGAGACCCAGTACTTC | CASSLDLGTGGKETQYF | - | TRBJ2-5 | TRBD1 | TRBV5-1
TGTGCCAGCAGCCAGGCCCTAAGGGGGGAGACCCAGTACTTC | CASSQALRGETQYF | - | TRBJ2-5 | - | TRBV4-2
TGTGCCAGCAGAGCACAGTCAACTAATGAAAAACTGTTTTTT | CASRAQSTNEKLFF | - | TRBJ1-4 | - | TRBV6-5
TGCAGCGTGAACAGGGACAACACTGAAGCTTTCTTT | CSVNRDNTEAFF | - | TRBJ1-1 | - | TRBV29-1
TGTGCCAGCAGCCAAGATTGGGCTAGCGGCGTGAATGAGCAGTTCTTC | CASSQDWASGVNEQFF | - | TRBJ2-1 | TRBD2 | TRBV14
TGTGCCAGCAGCTGGACCCAGGGGGCCACCTACGAGCAGTACTTC | CASSWTQGATYEQYF | - | TRBJ2-7 | TRBD1 | TRBV5-6
TGTGCCAGCAGCAGGTCGGGACAGGGGGGCGAGCAGTACTTC | CASSRSGQGGEQYF | - | TRBJ2-7 | TRBD1 | TRBV11-3
TGTGCCAGCAGCCACACCATTTTCAGAGATGGCTACACCTTC | CASSHTIFRDGYTF | - | TRBJ1-2 | - | TRBV7-9
TGTGCCAGTAGTATAGACGGGGATAGCGGGAGAACTTACAATGAGCAGTTCTTC | CASSIDGDSGRTYNEQFF | once | TRBJ2-1 | TRBD2 | TRBV19
TGTGCCAGCCAGACTAGCGGGAGCGCCTCCGAGCAGTACTTC | CASQTSGSASEQYF | - | TRBJ2-7 | TRBD2 | TRBV10-3
TGTGCCAGCAGTTTTGGGGAGAACACTGAAGCTTTCTTT | CASSFGENTEAFF | - | TRBJ1-1 | - | TRBV27
TGCAGCGTTGGGACCTTGACCGGGGAGCAGTTCTTC | CSVGTLTGEQFF | - | TRBJ2-1 | - | TRBV29-1
TGTGCCAGCAAGACGCGGGAGGGGGGCCACAATGAGCAGTTCTTC | CASKTREGGHNEQFF | few | TRBJ2-1 | TRBD2 | TRBV19
TGTGCCAGCCCCCAGGGCGGCAACACTGAAGCTTTCTTT | CASPQGGNTEAFF | - | TRBJ1-1 | - | TRBV2
TGCAGCGTTGAGATGGCAGGGTGGTCCTACGAGCAGTACTTC | CSVEMAGWSYEQYF | - | TRBJ2-7 | - | TRBV29-1
TGCGCCAGCAGCTTTGGGGCGGGGAACACCGGGGAGCTGTTTTTT | CASSFGAGNTGELFF | - | TRBJ2-2 | - | TRBV5-1
TGTGCCAGCAGTTCCCCCGGGGGCGACACAGATACGCAGTATTTT | CASSSPGGDTDTQYF | - | TRBJ2-3 | - | TRBV27
TGTGCCAGCAGCGTGGACGGACGGATGAACACTGAAGCTTTCTTT | CASSVDGRMNTEAFF | - | TRBJ1-1 | - | TRBV5-6
TGTGCCAGCAGTAGGGTGTTAGGGCAGGGAGCCGGGGAGCTGTTTTTT | CASSRVLGQGAGELFF | many | TRBJ2-2 | - | TRBV27
TGTGCCAGCAGCTTAGCGGACCGGACCGTCGAGACCCAGTACTTC | CASSLADRTVETQYF | - | TRBJ2-5 | - | TRBV7-8
TGCAGCGCGCCTAGCTCCTACAATGAGCAGTTCTTC | CSAPSSYNEQFF | - | TRBJ2-1 | - | TRBV29-1
TGTGCCAGCAGCCCCTTCACAGATACGCAGTATTTT | CASSPFTDTQYF | - | TRBJ2-3 | - | TRBV7-2